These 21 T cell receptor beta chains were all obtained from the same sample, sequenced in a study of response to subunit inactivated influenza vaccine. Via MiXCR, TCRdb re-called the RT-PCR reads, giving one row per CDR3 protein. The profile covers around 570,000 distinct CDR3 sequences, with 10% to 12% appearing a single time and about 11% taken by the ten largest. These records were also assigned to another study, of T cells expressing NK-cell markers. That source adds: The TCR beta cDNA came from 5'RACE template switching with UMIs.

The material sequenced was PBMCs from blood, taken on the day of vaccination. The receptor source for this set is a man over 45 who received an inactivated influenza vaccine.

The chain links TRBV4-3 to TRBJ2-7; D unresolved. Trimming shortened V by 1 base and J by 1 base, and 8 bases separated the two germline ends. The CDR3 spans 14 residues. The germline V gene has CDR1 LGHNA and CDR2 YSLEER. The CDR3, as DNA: TGCGCCAGCAGCCAAGGGACCCCTTCCTACGAGCAGTACTTC. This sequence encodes CASSQGTPSYEQYF.

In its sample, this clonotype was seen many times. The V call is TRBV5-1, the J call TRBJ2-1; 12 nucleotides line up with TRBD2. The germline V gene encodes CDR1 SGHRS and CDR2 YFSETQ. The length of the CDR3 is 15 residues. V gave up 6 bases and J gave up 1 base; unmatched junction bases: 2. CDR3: CASILAGGSYNEQFF. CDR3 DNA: TGCGCCAGCATTCTAGCGGGGGGGTCCTACAATGAGCAGTTCTTC.

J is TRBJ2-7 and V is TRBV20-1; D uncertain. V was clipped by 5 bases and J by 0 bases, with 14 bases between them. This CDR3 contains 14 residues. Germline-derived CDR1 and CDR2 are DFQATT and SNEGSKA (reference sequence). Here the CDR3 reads CSAANPGLSYEQYF. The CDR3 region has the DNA TGCAGTGCTGCCAACCCGGGTCTCTCCTACGAGCAGTACTTC.

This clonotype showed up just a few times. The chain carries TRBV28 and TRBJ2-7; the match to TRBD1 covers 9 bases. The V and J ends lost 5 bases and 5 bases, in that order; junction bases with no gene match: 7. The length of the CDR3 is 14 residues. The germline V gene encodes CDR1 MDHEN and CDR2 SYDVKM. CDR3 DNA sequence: TGTGCCAGCAGTGGGACAGGGATTTTGCACGAGCAGTACTTC. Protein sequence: CASSGTGILHEQYF.

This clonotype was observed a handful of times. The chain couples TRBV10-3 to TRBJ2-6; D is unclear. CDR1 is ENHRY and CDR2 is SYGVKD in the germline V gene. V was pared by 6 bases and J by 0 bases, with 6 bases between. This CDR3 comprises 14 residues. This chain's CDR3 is CAIRSNSGANVLTF. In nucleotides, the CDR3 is TGTGCCATCAGATCCAACTCTGGGGCCAACGTCCTGACTTTC.

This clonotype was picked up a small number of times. In nucleotides, the CDR3 is TGCAGTGCTATACCTAGTACCGGGTTCAATGAGCAGTTCTTC. Protein sequence: CSAIPSTGFNEQFF. This chain links TRBV20-1 with TRBJ2-1; D remains ambiguous. The germline V and J ends were trimmed by 4 bases and 6 bases, with 16 bases remaining between them. Germline loops: CDR1 DFQATT, CDR2 SNEGSKA (reference sequence). This CDR3 contains 14 residues.

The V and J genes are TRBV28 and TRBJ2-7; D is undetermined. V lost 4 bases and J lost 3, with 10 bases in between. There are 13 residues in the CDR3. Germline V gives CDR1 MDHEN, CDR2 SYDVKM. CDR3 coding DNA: TGTGCCAGCAGTTCCGGACCCAACTACGAGCAGTACTTC. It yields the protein CASSSGPNYEQYF.

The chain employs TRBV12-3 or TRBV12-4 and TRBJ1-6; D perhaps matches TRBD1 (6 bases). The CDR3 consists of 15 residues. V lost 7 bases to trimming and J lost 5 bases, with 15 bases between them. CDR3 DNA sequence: TGTGCCAGCACCCGAGGGGGGGGAAATAATTCACCCCTCCACTTT. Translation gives CASTRGGGNNSPLHF.

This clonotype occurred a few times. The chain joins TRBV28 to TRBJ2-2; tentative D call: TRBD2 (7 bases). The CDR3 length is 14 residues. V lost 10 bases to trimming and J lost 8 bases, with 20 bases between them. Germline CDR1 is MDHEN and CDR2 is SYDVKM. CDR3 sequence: CATISGGYAGELFF. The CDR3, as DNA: TGTGCCACGATTTCGGGGGGCTACGCGGGGGAGCTGTTTTTT.

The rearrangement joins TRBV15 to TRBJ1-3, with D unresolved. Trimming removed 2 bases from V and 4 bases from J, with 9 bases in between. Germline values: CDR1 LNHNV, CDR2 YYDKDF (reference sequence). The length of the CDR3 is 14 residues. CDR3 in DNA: TGTGCCACCAGCAGAAAGACCGGAGGAAACACCATATATTTT. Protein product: CATSRKTGGNTIYF.

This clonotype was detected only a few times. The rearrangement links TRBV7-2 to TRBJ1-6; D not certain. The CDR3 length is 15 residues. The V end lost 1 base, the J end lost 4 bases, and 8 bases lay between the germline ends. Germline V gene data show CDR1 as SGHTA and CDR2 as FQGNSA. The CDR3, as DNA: TGTGCCAGCAGCTTAGTTGCCATGTATAATTCACCCCTCCACTTT. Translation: CASSLVAMYNSPLHF.

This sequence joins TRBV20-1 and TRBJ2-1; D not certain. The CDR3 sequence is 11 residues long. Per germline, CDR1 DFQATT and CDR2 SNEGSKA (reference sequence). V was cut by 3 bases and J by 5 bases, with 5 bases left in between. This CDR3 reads CSASMDNEQFF. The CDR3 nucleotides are TGCAGTGCTAGTATGGACAATGAGCAGTTCTTC.

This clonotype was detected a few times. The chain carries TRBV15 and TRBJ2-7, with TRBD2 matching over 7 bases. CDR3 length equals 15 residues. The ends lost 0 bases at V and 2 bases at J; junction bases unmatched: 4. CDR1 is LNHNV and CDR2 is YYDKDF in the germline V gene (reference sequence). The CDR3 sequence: CATSRDLGLPYEQYF. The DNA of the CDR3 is TGTGCCACCAGCAGAGACCTGGGACTACCCTACGAGCAGTACTTC.

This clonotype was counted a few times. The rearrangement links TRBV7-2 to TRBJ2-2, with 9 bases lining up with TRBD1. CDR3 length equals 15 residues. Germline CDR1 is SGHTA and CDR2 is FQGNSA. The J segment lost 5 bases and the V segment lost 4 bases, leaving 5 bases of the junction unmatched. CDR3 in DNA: TGTGCCAGCAGCTCCGGACAGGGGATTACCGGGGAGCTGTTTTTT. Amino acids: CASSSGQGITGELFF.

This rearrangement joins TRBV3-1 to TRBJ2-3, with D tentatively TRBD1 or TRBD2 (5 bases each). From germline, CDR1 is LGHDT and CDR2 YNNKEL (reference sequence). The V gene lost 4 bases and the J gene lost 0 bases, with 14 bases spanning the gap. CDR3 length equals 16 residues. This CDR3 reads CASSRAGTLSTDTQYF. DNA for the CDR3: TGTGCCAGCAGCCGGGCCGGGACCCTTAGCACAGATACGCAGTATTTT.

CDR3 loop: CSARDVASGMYEQYF. DNA for the CDR3: TGCAGTGCTAGAGATGTTGCTAGCGGGATGTACGAGCAGTACTTC. This sequence joins TRBV20-1 and TRBJ2-7, with 9 bases matching TRBD2. CDR3 length: 15 amino acids. CDR1 is DFQATT, CDR2 SNEGSKA, per germline (reference sequence). The V and J ends lost 0 bases and 4 bases, in that order; junction bases with no gene match: 7.

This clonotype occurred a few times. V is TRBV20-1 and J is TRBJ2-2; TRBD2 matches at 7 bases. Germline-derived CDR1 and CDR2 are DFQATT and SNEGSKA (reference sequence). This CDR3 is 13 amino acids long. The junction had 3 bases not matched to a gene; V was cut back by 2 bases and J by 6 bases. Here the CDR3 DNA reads TGCAGTGCTAGATCCGGGGGGTCCGGGGAGCTGTTTTTT. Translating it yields CSARSGGSGELFF.

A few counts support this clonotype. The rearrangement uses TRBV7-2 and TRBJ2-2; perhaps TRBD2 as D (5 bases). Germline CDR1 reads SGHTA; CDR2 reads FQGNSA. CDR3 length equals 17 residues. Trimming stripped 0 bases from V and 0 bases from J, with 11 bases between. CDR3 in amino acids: CASSLALSSTNTGELFF. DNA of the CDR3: TGTGCCAGCAGCTTAGCGCTGTCTAGCACGAACACCGGGGAGCTGTTTTTT.

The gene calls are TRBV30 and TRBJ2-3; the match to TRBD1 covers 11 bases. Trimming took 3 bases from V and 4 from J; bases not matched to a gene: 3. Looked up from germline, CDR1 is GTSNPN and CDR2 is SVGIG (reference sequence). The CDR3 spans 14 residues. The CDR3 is CAWSWTGGPDTQYF. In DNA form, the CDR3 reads TGTGCCTGGAGCTGGACAGGGGGCCCAGATACGCAGTATTTT. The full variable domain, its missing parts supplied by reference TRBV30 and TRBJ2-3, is SQTIHQWPATLVQPVGSPLSLECTVEGTSNPNLYWYRQAAGRGLQLLFYSVGIGQISSEVPQNLSASRPQDRQFILSSKKLLLSDSGFYLCAWSWTGGPDTQYFGPGTRLTVL.

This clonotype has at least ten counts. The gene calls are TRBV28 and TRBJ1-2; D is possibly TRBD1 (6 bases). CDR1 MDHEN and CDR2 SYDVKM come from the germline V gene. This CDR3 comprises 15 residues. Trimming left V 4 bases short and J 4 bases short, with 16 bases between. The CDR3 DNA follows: TGTGCCAGCAGTTATGGACGTGGACAGACCTATGGCTACACCTTC. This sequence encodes CASSYGRGQTYGYTF.

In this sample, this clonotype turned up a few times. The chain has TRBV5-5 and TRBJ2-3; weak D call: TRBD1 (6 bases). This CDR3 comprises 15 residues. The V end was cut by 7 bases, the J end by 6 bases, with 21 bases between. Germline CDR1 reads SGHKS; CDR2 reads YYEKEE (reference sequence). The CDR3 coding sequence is TGTGCCAGCTCCCCCCCCAGGGGAGAAATCGATACGCAGTATTTT. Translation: CASSPPRGEIDTQYF.